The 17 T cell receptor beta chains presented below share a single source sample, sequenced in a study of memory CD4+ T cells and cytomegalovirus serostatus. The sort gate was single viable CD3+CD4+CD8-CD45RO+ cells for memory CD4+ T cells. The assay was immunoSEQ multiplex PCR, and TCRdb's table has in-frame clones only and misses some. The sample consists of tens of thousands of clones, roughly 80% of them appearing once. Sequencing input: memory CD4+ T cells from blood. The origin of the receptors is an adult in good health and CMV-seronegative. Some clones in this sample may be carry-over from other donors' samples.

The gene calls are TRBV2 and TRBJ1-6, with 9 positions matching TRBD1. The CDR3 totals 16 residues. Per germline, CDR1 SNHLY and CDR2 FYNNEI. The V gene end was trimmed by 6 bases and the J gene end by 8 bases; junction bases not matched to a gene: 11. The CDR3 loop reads CASRDNPGQGHSPLHF. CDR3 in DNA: TGTGCCAGCAGGGACAATCCGGGACAGGGTCATTCACCCCTCCACTTT.

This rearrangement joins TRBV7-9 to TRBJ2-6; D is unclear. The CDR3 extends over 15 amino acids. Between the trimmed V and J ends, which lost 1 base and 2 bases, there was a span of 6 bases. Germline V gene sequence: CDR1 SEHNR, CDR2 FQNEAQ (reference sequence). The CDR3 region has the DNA TGTGCCAGCAGCTTAGAAGGACCTGGGGCCAACGTCCTGACTTTC. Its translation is CASSLEGPGANVLTF.

CDR3 sequence (DNA): TGCGCCAGCGCCCACATGGGCAGGGGAGATGAAAAACTGTTTTTT. Translating it yields CASAHMGRGDEKLFF. The rearrangement uses TRBV10-2 and TRBJ1-4; tentative D call: TRBD1 (6 bases). Trimming cost V 8 bases and J 6 bases, with 19 bases left between them. The CDR3 runs to 15 residues. Germline CDR1 and CDR2: WSHSY and SAAADI.

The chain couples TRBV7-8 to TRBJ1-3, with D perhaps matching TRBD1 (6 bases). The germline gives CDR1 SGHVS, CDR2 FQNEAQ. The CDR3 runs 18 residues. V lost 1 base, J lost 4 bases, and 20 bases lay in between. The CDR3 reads CASSLGARSGTSGNTIYF. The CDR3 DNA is TGTGCCAGCAGCTTAGGAGCCCGGTCGGGGACATCCGGAAACACCATATATTTT.

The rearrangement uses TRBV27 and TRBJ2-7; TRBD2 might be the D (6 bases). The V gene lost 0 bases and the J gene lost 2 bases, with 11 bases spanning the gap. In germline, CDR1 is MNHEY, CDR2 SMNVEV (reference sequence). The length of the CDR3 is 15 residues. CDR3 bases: TGTGCCAGCAGTTTATCATTGCGGGGAACCTACGAGCAGTACTTC. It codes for CASSLSLRGTYEQYF.

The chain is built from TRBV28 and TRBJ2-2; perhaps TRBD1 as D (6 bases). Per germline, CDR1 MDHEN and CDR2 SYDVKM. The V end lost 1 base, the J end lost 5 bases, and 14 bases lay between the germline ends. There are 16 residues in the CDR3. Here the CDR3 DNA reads TGTGCCAGCAGTTTATCCCGGGACATTCCAACCGGGGAGCTGTTTTTT. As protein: CASSLSRDIPTGELFF.

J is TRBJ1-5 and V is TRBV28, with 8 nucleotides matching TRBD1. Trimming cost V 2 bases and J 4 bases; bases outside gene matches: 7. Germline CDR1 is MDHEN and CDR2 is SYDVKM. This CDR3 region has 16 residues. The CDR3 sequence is CASSLAGQGLNQPQHF. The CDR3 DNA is TGTGCCAGCAGTTTAGCTGGACAGGGACTTAATCAGCCCCAGCATTTT. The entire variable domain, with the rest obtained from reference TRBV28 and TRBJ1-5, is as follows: DVKVTQSSRYLVKRTGEKVFLECVQDMDHENMFWYRQDPGLGLRLIYFSYDVKMKEKGDIPEGYSVSREKKERFSLILESASTNQTSMYLCASSLAGQGLNQPQHFGDGTRLSIL.

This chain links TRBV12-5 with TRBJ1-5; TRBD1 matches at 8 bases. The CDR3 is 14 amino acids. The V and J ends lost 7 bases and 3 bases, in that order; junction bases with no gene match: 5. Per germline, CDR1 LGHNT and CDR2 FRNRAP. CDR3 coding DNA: TGTGCTAGTGCCAACAGGGGGATCAATCAGCCCCAGCATTTT. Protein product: CASANRGINQPQHF.

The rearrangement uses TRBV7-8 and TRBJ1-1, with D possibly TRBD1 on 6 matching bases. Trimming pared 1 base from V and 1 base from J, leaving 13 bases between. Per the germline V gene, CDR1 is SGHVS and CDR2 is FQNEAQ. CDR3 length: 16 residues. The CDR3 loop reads CASSLVTGRQNTEAFF. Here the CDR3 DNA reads TGTGCCAGCAGCTTAGTTACAGGGAGACAGAACACTGAAGCTTTCTTT.

CDR3 loop: CASGLISDTQYF. The CDR3 DNA reads as TGTGCTAGTGGTTTGATATCAGATACGCAGTATTTT. This chain joins TRBV12-5 and TRBJ2-3; unclear D gene. The ends were cut back, 2 bases at V and 4 bases at J, with 4 bases in the middle. CDR1 is LGHNT, CDR2 FRNRAP, per germline. The CDR3 has 12 amino acids.

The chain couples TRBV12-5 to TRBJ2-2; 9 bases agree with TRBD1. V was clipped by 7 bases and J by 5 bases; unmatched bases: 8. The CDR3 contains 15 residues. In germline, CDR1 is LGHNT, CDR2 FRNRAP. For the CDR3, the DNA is TGTGCTAGTGCTCAGACAGGGGGAGGAACCGGGGAGCTGTTTTTT. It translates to CASAQTGGGTGELFF.

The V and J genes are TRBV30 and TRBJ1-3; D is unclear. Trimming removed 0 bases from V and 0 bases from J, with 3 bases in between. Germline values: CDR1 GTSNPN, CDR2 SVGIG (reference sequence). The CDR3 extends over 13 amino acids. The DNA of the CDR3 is TGTGCCTGGAGTGTGTCCTCTGGAAACACCATATATTTT. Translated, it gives CAWSVSSGNTIYF.

CDR3 in DNA: TGTGCCAGCAGTTCCCTATCACCGTTAACTAGCGGGGGATCGACCGGGGAGCTGTTTTTT. This gives the protein CASSSLSPLTSGGSTGELFF. The chain is built from TRBV27 and TRBJ2-2, with 11 bases matching TRBD2. This CDR3 region has 20 residues. Per the germline V gene, CDR1 is MNHEY and CDR2 is SMNVEV (reference sequence). V lost 4 bases, J lost 5 bases, and 18 bases stayed unmatched.

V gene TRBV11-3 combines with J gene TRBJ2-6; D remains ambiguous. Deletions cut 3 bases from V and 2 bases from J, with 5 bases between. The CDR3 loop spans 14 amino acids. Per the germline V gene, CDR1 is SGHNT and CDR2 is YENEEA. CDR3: CASSLIPGANVLTF. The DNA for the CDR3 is TGTGCCAGCAGCTTGATCCCTGGGGCCAACGTCCTGACTTTC.

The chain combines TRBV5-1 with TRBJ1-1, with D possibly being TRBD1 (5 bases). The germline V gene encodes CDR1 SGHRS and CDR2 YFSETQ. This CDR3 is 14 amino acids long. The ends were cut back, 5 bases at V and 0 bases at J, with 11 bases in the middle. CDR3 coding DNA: TGCGCCAGCAGACCAGGGCCCATGAACACTGAAGCTTTCTTT. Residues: CASRPGPMNTEAFF. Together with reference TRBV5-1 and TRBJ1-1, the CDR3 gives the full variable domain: KAGVTQTPRYLIKTRGQQVTLSCSPISGHRSVSWYQQTPGQGLQFLFEYFSETQRNKGNFPGRFSGRQFSNSRSEMNVSTLELGDSALYLCASRPGPMNTEAFFGQGTRLTVV.

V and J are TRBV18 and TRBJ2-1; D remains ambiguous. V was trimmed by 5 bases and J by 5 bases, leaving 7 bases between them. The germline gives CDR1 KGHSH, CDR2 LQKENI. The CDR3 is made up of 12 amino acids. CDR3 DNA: TGTGCCAGCTCAGTTAAGGACAATGAGCAGTTCTTC. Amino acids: CASSVKDNEQFF.

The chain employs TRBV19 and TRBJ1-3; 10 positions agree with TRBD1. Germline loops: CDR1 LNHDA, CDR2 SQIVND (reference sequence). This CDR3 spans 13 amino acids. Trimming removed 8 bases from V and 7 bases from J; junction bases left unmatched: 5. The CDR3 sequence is CASAGTGVNTIYF. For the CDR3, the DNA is TGTGCCAGTGCCGGGACAGGGGTCAACACCATATATTTT.